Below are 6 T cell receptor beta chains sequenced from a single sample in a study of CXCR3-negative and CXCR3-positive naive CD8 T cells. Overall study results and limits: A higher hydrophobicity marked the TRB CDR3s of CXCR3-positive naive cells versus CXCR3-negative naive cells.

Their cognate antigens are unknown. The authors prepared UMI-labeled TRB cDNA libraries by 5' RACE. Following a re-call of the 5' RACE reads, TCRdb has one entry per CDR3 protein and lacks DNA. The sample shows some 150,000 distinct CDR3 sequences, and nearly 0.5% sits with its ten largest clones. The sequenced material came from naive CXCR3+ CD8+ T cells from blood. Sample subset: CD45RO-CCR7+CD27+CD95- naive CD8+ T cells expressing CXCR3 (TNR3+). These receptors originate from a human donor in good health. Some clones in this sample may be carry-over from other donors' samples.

The CDR3: CASSSPGIHEQYF. The chain combines TRBV7-9 with TRBJ2-7; the D gene TCRdb calls, TRBD2, cannot be checked with no DNA. This CDR3 region has 13 residues. Germline V CDR1 and CDR2: SEHNR, FQNEAQ (reference sequence).

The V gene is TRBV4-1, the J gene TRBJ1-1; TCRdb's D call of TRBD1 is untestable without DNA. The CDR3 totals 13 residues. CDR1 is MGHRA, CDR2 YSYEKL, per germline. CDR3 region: CASSQGQGTEAFF.

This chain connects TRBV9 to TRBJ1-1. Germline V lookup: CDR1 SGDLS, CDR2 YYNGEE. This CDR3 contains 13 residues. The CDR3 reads CASSPIVGTEAFF.

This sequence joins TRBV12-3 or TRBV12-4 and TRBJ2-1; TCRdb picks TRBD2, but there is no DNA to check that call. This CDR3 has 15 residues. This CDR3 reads CASTGLAGPYNEQFF.

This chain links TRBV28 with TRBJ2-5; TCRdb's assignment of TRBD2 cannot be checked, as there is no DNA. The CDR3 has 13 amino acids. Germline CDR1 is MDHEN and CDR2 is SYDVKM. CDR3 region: CASSFSGEATQYF.

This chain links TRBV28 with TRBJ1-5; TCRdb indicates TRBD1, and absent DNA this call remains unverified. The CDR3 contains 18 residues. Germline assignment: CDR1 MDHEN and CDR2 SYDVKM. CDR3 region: CASRATPTVTGSNQPQHF.